The 8 T cell receptor beta chains given below trace back to one sample, sequenced in a study of blood T cell repertoires in COVID-19. The protocol was immunoSEQ multiplex PCR, while the TCRdb copy is restricted to in-frame clones and leaves out a portion. Of 490,000 or so clones listed, 70% to 90% were seen once; the top ten hold roughly 1.9%. The material sequenced was PBMCs or T cells enriched from blood (not recorded which). Receptors originate from a woman in her thirties or forties who had recovered from COVID-19.

The rearrangement joins TRBV5-1 to TRBJ1-2, with 7 bases identical to TRBD1. Trimming cost V 4 bases and J 6 bases; bases outside gene matches: 6. The CDR3 length is 13 residues. Germline V lookup: CDR1 SGHRS, CDR2 YFSETQ. In DNA form, the CDR3 reads TGCGCCAGCAGCCTGAGGGGGCCGGATGGCTACACCTTC. It yields the protein CASSLRGPDGYTF.

The rearrangement uses TRBV7-2 and TRBJ2-1; TRBD1 is a possible D gene (5 bases). V gave up 1 base and J gave up 7 bases, with 5 bases separating them. Germline V lookup: CDR1 SGHTA, CDR2 FQGNSA. The CDR3 has 12 amino acids. CDR3 residues: CASSLDRNEQFF. CDR3 coding DNA: TGTGCCAGCAGCTTAGACAGGAATGAGCAGTTCTTC.

CDR3 amino acids: CASSSDLVTYEQYF. The CDR3 bases are TGTGCCAGCAGCTCGGACTTGGTTACTTACGAGCAGTACTTC. V usage is TRBV7-9 and J usage is TRBJ2-7; a possible D gene is TRBD2 (5 bases). Looked up from germline, CDR1 is SEHNR and CDR2 is FQNEAQ (reference sequence). This CDR3 comprises 14 residues. V lost 4 bases and J 4 bases, leaving 14 bases between the germline ends.

On this clone itself: Other DNA sequences in the same sample also yield this CDR3. This chain connects TRBV14 to TRBJ1-2; D ambiguous. Germline values: CDR1 SGHDN, CDR2 FVKESK. The CDR3 loop spans 13 amino acids. Trimming pared 8 bases from V and 1 base from J, leaving 11 bases between. CDR3 loop: CASSPPGNYGYTF. CDR3 in DNA: TGTGCCAGCTCCCCCCCGGGTAACTATGGCTACACCTTC.

The CDR3 is CASSLTGGLYEQYF. The CDR3 region has the DNA TGTGCCAGCAGCTTGACAGGGGGCCTCTACGAGCAGTACTTC. The J gene is TRBJ2-7, the V gene TRBV7-2; 10 positions match TRBD1. Germline V CDR1 and CDR2: SGHTA, FQGNSA. Trimming cost V 3 bases and J 3 bases; bases outside gene matches: 2. The length of the CDR3 is 14 residues.

A single count supports this clone. This chain joins TRBV11-3 and TRBJ2-5, with D unresolved. The CDR3 spans 11 residues. Germline loops: CDR1 SGHNT, CDR2 YENEEA. V lost 5 bases to trimming and J lost 5 bases, with 6 bases between them. DNA for the CDR3: TGTGCCAGCAGCCCCCGGGAGACCCAGTACTTC. Its translation: CASSPRETQYF.

This rearrangement joins TRBV11-2 to TRBJ2-7, with TRBD1 identical over 12 bases. This CDR3 is built from 19 residues. From germline, CDR1 is SGHAT and CDR2 FQNNGV. V gave up 6 bases and J gave up 4 bases; unmatched junction bases: 19. DNA of the CDR3: TGTGCCAGCAGAAATACGCTCGGTAGGGGACAGGGGGCATCTTACGAGCAGTACTTC. Translated, it gives CASRNTLGRGQGASYEQYF.

The rearrangement uses TRBV5-4 and TRBJ1-1; D perhaps matches TRBD1 (5 bases). CDR3 length: 14 residues. Per the germline V gene, CDR1 is SGHNT and CDR2 is YYREEE (reference sequence). The V and J ends lost 4 bases and 8 bases respectively, with 18 bases between them. In DNA, the CDR3 is TGTGCCAGCAGCCCGGGGGGGGATAGGGAAGAAGCTTTCTTT. Translated: CASSPGGDREEAFF.